This T cell receptor (beta chain) stems from a study of T cell clonality in common variable immunodeficiency. Study results and caveats: Fewer deletions and N-nucleotide insertions were reportedly seen in common variable immunodeficiency TCR beta sequences.

Of CVID subjects, 15 were female and 29 male, mean age approximately 40. Patients and controls were mostly of Caucasian heritage. Blood came from CVID subjects not ill and not taking immunomodulatory or immunosuppressive medication. Blood samples were heparinized, 5 to 8 ml per donor. The method was immunoSEQ multiplex PCR; TCRdb's version includes in-frame clones alone and lacks a portion of them. Listed for the sample are about 34,000 clones, none seen a single time. A few counts support this clone. Its target is not known. The read falls 3 residues short of the CDR3 end, and the missing part is taken from the germline J gene. The CDR3 consists of 14 residues. Germline lookup yields CDR1 SNHLY and CDR2 FYNNEI. Trimming cost V 8 bases and J 6 bases, with 17 bases left between them.

The source of this sequence is a human donor with common variable immunodeficiency. This chain connects TRBV2 to TRBJ2-1; maybe TRBD2 (7 bases). The sequenced sample was peripheral blood mononuclear cells. The chain's CDR3 is CASEWGGRVNEQFF. The covered CDR3 bases are TGTGCCAGCGAATGGGGGGGGCGAGTCAATGAG.